The next 18 T cell receptor beta chains were all read from a single sample in a study of T cell repertoires in cytomegalovirus infection. TCRdb redid the calling of the reads with MiXCR, one entry per CDR3 protein. The repertoire holds 45,000 to 65,000 distinct CDR3 sequences, with 15% to 20% as singletons. No cognate antigen is known for these TCRs. This specimen consisted of CD8+ T cells from cultured PBMCs, obtained from culture after CMV antigen stimulation. These receptor sequences come from a human donor in good health (CMV status not recorded). Some clones in this sample may be carry-over from other donors' samples.

J is TRBJ1-5 and V is TRBV24-1, with TRBD1 identical over 8 bases. This CDR3 has 17 amino acids. Germline CDR1 and CDR2: KGHDR and SFDVKD. V lost 11 bases to trimming and J lost 4 bases; unmatched junction nucleotides: 18. CDR3 in amino acids: CARGDRPTNPHNQPQHF. DNA of the CDR3: TGTGCCAGAGGGGACAGGCCCACAAACCCTCATAATCAGCCCCAGCATTTT.

This clonotype was seen a few times. The chain uses TRBV7-8 and TRBJ1-5; perhaps TRBD1 as D (6 bases). Germline CDR1 is SGHVS and CDR2 is FQNEAQ. V lost 3 bases, J lost 5 bases, and 20 bases lay in between. The CDR3 has 17 residues. CDR3 loop: CASSLGAGRFPDQPQHF. In DNA form, the CDR3 reads TGTGCCAGCAGCTTGGGGGCAGGCAGGTTTCCGGATCAGCCCCAGCATTTT.

This clonotype was seen more than once but under ten times. As DNA, the CDR3 is TGTGCCAGCAGTCATTTAGGGGGCTCCCCAATTCCGCAAGAGACCCAGTACTTC. This gives the protein CASSHLGGSPIPQETQYF. The genes are TRBV6-1 and TRBJ2-5; 7 bases agree with TRBD1. The V gene's germline CDR1 is MNHNS and CDR2 SASEGT. The CDR3 length is 18 residues. The trim removed 5 bases at V and 2 bases at J, leaving 17 bases unmatched.

This rearrangement joins TRBV7-2 to TRBJ2-7; 7 positions match TRBD1. The CDR3 is made up of 16 amino acids. Trimming at V came to 7 bases and at J to 5 bases, leaving 17 bases not matched to a gene. The V gene's germline CDR1 is SGHTA and CDR2 FQGNSA. CDR3 sequence reads: CASTDYQGVAGDEQYF. Here the CDR3 DNA reads TGTGCCAGCACCGATTACCAGGGGGTAGCAGGGGACGAGCAGTACTTC.

This clonotype has more than one count but fewer than ten. V gene TRBV7-2 combines with J gene TRBJ2-3, with 7 bases matching TRBD1. This CDR3 is 16 amino acids long. The trim removed 1 base at V and 4 bases at J, leaving 8 bases unmatched. The germline V gene encodes CDR1 SGHTA and CDR2 FQGNSA. The CDR3 here is CASSLGSGGGSDTQYF. CDR3 DNA: TGTGCCAGCAGCTTAGGGTCAGGGGGTGGGTCAGATACGCAGTATTTT. The variable domain in full, with the rest retrieved from reference TRBV7-2 and TRBJ2-3, is GAGVSQSPSNKVTEKGKDVELRCDPISGHTALYWYRQSLGQGLEFLIYFQGNSAPDKSGLPSDRFSAERTGGSVSTLTIQRTQQEDSAVYLCASSLGSGGGSDTQYFGPGTRLTVL.

The chain combines TRBV6-1 with TRBJ1-2; 7 bases are a match to TRBD1. The ends lost 4 bases at V and 6 bases at J; junction bases unmatched: 11. The CDR3 covers 15 residues. The germline V gene has CDR1 MNHNS and CDR2 SASEGT. The CDR3 sequence: CASSAYLTGLDGYTF. CDR3 nucleotide sequence: TGTGCCAGCAGTGCGTATCTGACAGGGCTCGATGGCTACACCTTC.

The chain couples TRBV12-3 or TRBV12-4 to TRBJ1-5; 7 bases are a match to TRBD1. The CDR3 is 15 amino acids. With V trimmed by 4 bases and J by 8 bases, 11 bases remained unmatched. This CDR3 reads CASSSQGMGGEPQHF. The CDR3 nucleotides read TGTGCCAGCAGTTCACAGGGGATGGGGGGAGAGCCCCAGCATTTT.

A note on this clonotype: The junction and the germline gene differ at one end; a read error may be behind it. The rearrangement links TRBV12-3 or TRBV12-4 to TRBJ1-2, with D possibly being TRBD1 (5 bases). The CDR3 is 13 residues long. CDR3 coding DNA: TGTGCCATCAGTCCGGGACCGTCCTATGGCTACACCTTC. Translation gives CAISPGPSYGYTF.

In its sample, this clonotype is medium-sized (0.01 to 0.1%). The chain carries TRBV4-1 and TRBJ2-1; 8 nucleotides line up with TRBD2. V shed 0 bases, J shed 6 bases, and the junction held 7 bases outside the gene matches. The CDR3 runs to 16 residues. Germline values: CDR1 MGHRA, CDR2 YSYEKL. CDR3 in amino acids: CASSQDPGGLINEQFF. CDR3 DNA sequence: TGCGCCAGCAGCCAAGATCCGGGGGGGCTCATCAATGAGCAGTTCTTC.

As for this clonotype: Given the absence of the conserved phenylalanine or tryptophan at the CDR3 end, a read error is likely. This chain joins TRBV7-6 and TRBJ2-1; 10 nucleotides match TRBD2. Germline V gene lookup returns CDR1 SGHVS and CDR2 FNYEAQ. This CDR3 contains 18 residues. V shed 1 base, J shed 7 bases, and the junction held 13 bases outside the gene matches. CDR3 bases: TGTGCCAGCAGCTTAGTAAGGGAGGAGCGGGGGGGCCGGAATGAGCAGTTCTCC. Protein: CASSLVREERGGRNEQFS.

Note on this clonotype: One junction end does not reproduce the germline sequence, and a read error may be involved. The chain is built from TRBV5-1 and TRBJ1-1; D gene unclear. In germline, CDR1 is SGHRS, CDR2 YFSETQ. The CDR3 loop spans 15 amino acids. The CDR3 coding sequence is TGCGCCTGCAGCTTGGAAGCCGGACCGAGCACTGAAGCTTTCTTT. Translation: CACSLEAGPSTEAFF. The whole variable domain, filled in from reference TRBV5-1 and TRBJ1-1, reads KAGVTQTPRYLIKTRGQQVTLSCSPISGHRSVSWYQQTPGQGLQFLFEYFSETQRNKGNFPGRFSGRQFSNSRSEMNVSTLELGDSALYLCACSLEAGPSTEAFFGQGTRLTVV.

This clonotype was detected ten times or more. V and J are TRBV7-9 and TRBJ2-1; either TRBD1 or TRBD2 may fit D (5 bases each). Germline V lookup: CDR1 SEHNR, CDR2 FQNEAQ (reference sequence). With 3 bases removed from V and 9 bases from J, the gap between germline ends came to 9 bases. The CDR3 sequence is 12 residues long. The CDR3 sequence is CASSFGTGEQFF. CDR3 DNA sequence: TGTGCCAGCAGCTTTGGGACGGGTGAGCAGTTCTTC.

Only a few counts were recorded for this clonotype. The chain uses TRBV7-9 and TRBJ2-6; D ambiguous. V lost 4 bases, J lost 0 bases, and 13 bases lay in between. From germline, CDR1 is SEHNR and CDR2 FQNEAQ (reference sequence). The CDR3 loop spans 17 amino acids. The CDR3 region is CASSSPKRVSGANVLTF. The CDR3 coding sequence is TGTGCCAGCAGCTCCCCCAAGCGAGTCTCTGGGGCCAACGTCCTGACTTTC.

In this sample, this clonotype turned up once. The chain recombines TRBV30 with TRBJ1-2; 10 bases map to TRBD1. Trimming at V came to 0 bases and at J to 4 bases, leaving 8 bases not matched to a gene. Germline CDR1 and CDR2: GTSNPN and SVGIG (reference sequence). The CDR3 contains 16 residues. The CDR3 region is CAWSVRDRGTSYGYTF. For the CDR3, the DNA is TGTGCCTGGAGTGTAAGGGACAGGGGAACATCCTATGGCTACACCTTC.

The CDR3 spells CASSSPGQPYEQYF. The CDR3 DNA sequence: TGTGCCAGCAGCTCGCCGGGACAGCCCTACGAGCAGTACTTC. The chain recombines TRBV7-9 with TRBJ2-7, with 7 positions matching TRBD1. V dropped 4 bases and J dropped 2; count of bases not matched to a gene: 5. CDR3 length: 14 amino acids. The germline V gene encodes CDR1 SEHNR and CDR2 FQNEAQ (reference sequence).

This clonotype appeared a few times. The chain is built from TRBV28 and TRBJ2-7, with 8 bases fitting TRBD1. The CDR3 is 13 amino acids. Trimming at V came to 9 bases and at J to 0 bases, leaving 4 bases not matched to a gene. CDR1 is MDHEN and CDR2 is SYDVKM in the germline V gene. The CDR3 spells CASGTGSSYEQYF. In DNA, the CDR3 is TGTGCCAGTGGGACAGGAAGCTCCTACGAGCAGTACTTC.

This clonotype was picked up a small number of times. V is TRBV7-8 and J is TRBJ2-7, with TRBD1 matching over 7 bases. Germline CDR1 SGHVS, CDR2 FQNEAQ. The CDR3 spans 16 residues. J was trimmed by 3 bases and V by 3 bases; bases with no gene match: 11. CDR3: CASSLPRDRAGYEQYF. The CDR3 DNA follows: TGTGCCAGCAGCTTGCCGAGAGACAGGGCTGGCTACGAGCAGTACTTC.

This sequence joins TRBV27 and TRBJ2-7, with a weak D call TRBD2 (5 bases). Deletions cut 2 bases from V and 4 bases from J, with 9 bases between. This CDR3 is built from 13 residues. Germline V CDR1 and CDR2: MNHEY, SMNVEV (reference sequence). CDR3 in DNA: TGTGCCAGCAGTTTAAATAGGAGGTACGAGCAGTACTTC. This codes for CASSLNRRYEQYF.